This TCR beta chain was identified in a study of cytomegalovirus exposure and HLA in healthy donors. Study findings and constraints: Per a later analysis, 15,000 to 20,000 TCR beta sequences showed association with HLA alleles at 0.05 false discovery rate.

The PCR was carried out with 60 Vbeta primers and 13 Jbeta primers. Sequencing used immunoSEQ multiplex PCR; TCRdb keeps in-frame clones, though not all of them. Among 110,000 to 150,000 clones, about three quarters were seen once, and the ten largest hold around 7%. As regards this clone: What it binds is unknown.

This clonotype was sampled from a man aged 35 to 55 in good health and CMV-seropositive. Sequencing used PBMCs.

The CDR3 nucleotides are TGCGCCAGCAGCCAAGGGAGCGGGGGGTTAAATACGCAGTATTTT. It codes for CASSQGSGGLNTQYF. The chain uses TRBV4-3 and TRBJ2-3; 9 nucleotides line up with TRBD2. V gave up 1 base and J gave up 7 bases; unmatched junction bases: 6. This CDR3 contains 15 residues. Germline CDR1 LGHNA, CDR2 YSLEER.